Listed below are T cell receptor beta chains from one sample, sequenced in a study of OX40 agonist ivuxolimab in advanced cancers. TCRdb keeps only in-frame clones here, not all; method: immunoSEQ multiplex PCR. The sample holds tens of thousands of clones, 70% to 90% seen once. Source: CD4+ or CD8+ T cells sorted from blood, taken in a trial of the OX40 agonist ivuxolimab. All receptors come from an adult with an advanced solid tumor such as melanoma, head and neck, liver or kidney cancer. Each CDR3 is given with its conserved first and last residue. D genes are given only for firm matches. Part of the rows lack a size; the others show once, few, many or a class for expanded clones.

clone_size	v_call	d_call	j_call	cdr3_nt	cdr3_aa
NA	TRBV6-5	NA	TRBJ2-3	TGTGCCAGCAGAGGGAACCCCGGCGACGATACGCAGTATTTT	CASRGNPGDDTQYF
NA	TRBV7-2	NA	TRBJ1-1	TGTGCCAGCAGCATCCGGACAGAACCGGTCCCGACGAACACTGAAGCTTTCTTT	CASSIRTEPVPTNTEAFF
NA	TRBV28	NA	TRBJ1-5	TGTGCCAGCAGTTTGGTAAGAACCTTTAATCAGCCCCAGCATTTT	CASSLVRTFNQPQHF
NA	TRBV7-2	NA	TRBJ2-1	TGTGCCAGCAGCTTAGGCGCGGTTGAGCAGTTCTTC	CASSLGAVEQFF
NA	TRBV7-9	NA	TRBJ1-1	TGTGCCAGCAGCGCGGGGGGTGTTTGGGCTTTCTTT	CASSAGGVWAFF
NA	TRBV7-9	TRBD1	TRBJ2-1	TGTGCCAGCAGCTTAAGACAGGGGGCTTTAAATGAGCAGTTCTTC	CASSLRQGALNEQFF
NA	TRBV14	NA	TRBJ1-1	TGTGCCAGCAGCCGGGAGTGGCCGAACACTGAAGCTTTCTTT	CASSREWPNTEAFF
NA	TRBV28	NA	TRBJ2-7	TGTGCCACTCGCCGGGACTTCTACGAGCAGTACTTC	CATRRDFYEQYF
NA	TRBV7-9	NA	TRBJ1-1	TGTGCCAGCAGCTTTACAAATTTGGGCGGGACTGAAGCTTTCTTT	CASSFTNLGGTEAFF
few	TRBV4-1	NA	TRBJ2-7	TGCGCCAGCAGCCCCGTAAACGTAAGGGGAGGCTACGAGCAGTACTTC	CASSPVNVRGGYEQYF
NA	TRBV9	NA	TRBJ2-2	TGTGCCAGCAGCGTAGGGACAAGCTCGATAACCGGGGAGCTGTTTTTT	CASSVGTSSITGELFF
NA	TRBV9	NA	TRBJ2-3	TGTGCCAGCAGCGTAGTTGGGGTCACAGATACGCAGTATTTT	CASSVVGVTDTQYF
NA	TRBV19	NA	TRBJ1-2	TGTGCCAGTAGTGAATATGGCTACACCTTC	CASSEYGYTF
NA	TRBV6-5	NA	TRBJ2-7	TGTGCCAGCAGTCCATCGGACTACGAGCAGTACTTC	CASSPSDYEQYF
NA	TRBV9	NA	TRBJ2-2	TGTGCCAGCAGGGGAAGCACCGGGGAGCTGTTTTTT	CASRGSTGELFF
once	TRBV10-2	NA	TRBJ2-7	TGCGCCAGCAGTCAGGCTATACTAACGAGGGAGCAGTACTTC	CASSQAILTREQYF
NA	TRBV28	TRBD2	TRBJ2-7	TGTGCCAGCAGTTTTGTAGCGGGGGCCTACGAGCAGTACTTC	CASSFVAGAYEQYF
NA	TRBV4-3	NA	TRBJ2-7	TGCGCCAGCAGCCCGTCTCGGGGTGGAGGCTACGAGCAGTACTTC	CASSPSRGGGYEQYF
NA	TRBV30	TRBD1	TRBJ1-2	TGTGCCTGGAGTACTAGGGACAGATACGGCTACACCTTC	CAWSTRDRYGYTF
NA	TRBV2	NA	TRBJ2-7	TGTGCCAGCAGTGATAGGGTCTACGAGCAGTACTTC	CASSDRVYEQYF
NA	TRBV10-2	TRBD1	TRBJ2-5	TGCGCCAGCAGGGGGACAGGGGGCAAGGAGACCCAGTACTTC	CASRGTGGKETQYF
NA	TRBV4-1	TRBD2	TRBJ2-5	TGCGCCAGCAGCCAAGTCCTTCTAGCGGGGGTTAGGAAGACCCAGTACTTC	CASSQVLLAGVRKTQYF
NA	TRBV13	TRBD2	TRBJ2-7	TGTGCCAGCAGCCGAATGCAGGGACTAGCAGGCGAGCAGTACTTC	CASSRMQGLAGEQYF